The clone carrying this T cell receptor beta chain appeared once. Its antigen is still unknown. This sample is part of a study of OX40 agonist ivuxolimab in advanced cancers. Turning to the study itself: Patients with prior anti-PD-1, anti-PD-L1 or anti-CTLA-4 therapy were eligible; about 41% had some.

TCRdb's copy holds only in-frame clones and misses some; the assay was immunoSEQ multiplex PCR. The repertoire includes 60,000 or so clones, less than 90% of them detected once, and under 6% sits in the top ten. Unmatched junction bases numbered 3, after V lost 5 bases and J lost 3 bases. This CDR3 spans 14 amino acids. CDR1 and CDR2 from the germline V gene are MDHEN and SYDVKM. Patients with autoimmune history or systemic immunosuppression were excluded. Sampling times: baseline, cycle 4 day 1, cycle 7 day 1. Study results and limitations: Among T cells, CD8+ cells averaged more expanded clones than CD4+ cells.

The J gene is TRBJ2-5, the V gene TRBV28; 10 bases map to TRBD1. This receptor was identified in an adult with an advanced solid tumor such as melanoma, head and neck, liver or kidney cancer. This specimen was CD4+ or CD8+ T cells sorted from blood, taken in a trial of the OX40 agonist ivuxolimab. The CDR3 loop reads CASSGGTGEETQYF. In nucleotides, the CDR3 is TGTGCCAGCAGTGGCGGGACAGGGGAAGAGACCCAGTACTTC.